A single sample is the source of the 16 T cell receptor beta chains below, sequenced in a study of cytomegalovirus exposure and HLA in healthy donors. The PCR had 60 Vbeta and 13 Jbeta primers. Clones were sequenced by immunoSEQ multiplex PCR, and TCRdb holds only the in-frame ones, with some missing. The repertoire holds 80,000 or so clones, with about 73% as singletons. Sequencing input: PBMCs. Source of these receptors: a man aged 40-50 years in good health and CMV-seronegative.

J is TRBJ2-7 and V is TRBV19; 8 bases map to TRBD2. Per the germline V gene, CDR1 is LNHDA and CDR2 is SQIVND (reference sequence). V trimming: 2 bases; J trimming: 2 bases; junction bases outside the gene matches: 5. The CDR3 spans 15 residues. Written as DNA, the CDR3 is TGTGCCAGTAGTATACTCCTAGCGGGTGCCTACGAGCAGTACTTC. Translation gives CASSILLAGAYEQYF.

The chain has TRBV7-2 and TRBJ1-5; D not resolved. CDR3 size: 16 residues. The V end was cut by 3 bases, the J end by 3 bases, with 15 bases between. Germline CDR1 reads SGHTA; CDR2 reads FQGNSA. CDR3 sequence: CASSLPVNRFNQPQHF. CDR3 in DNA: TGTGCCAGCAGCTTGCCGGTAAACAGATTCAATCAGCCCCAGCATTTT.

The sample holds one count of this clone. The chain combines TRBV18 with TRBJ1-5, with 8 bases fitting TRBD1. V shed 6 bases and J 3 bases; nucleotides not matched to a gene: 4. CDR1 KGHSH and CDR2 LQKENI come from the germline V gene. The CDR3 contains 14 residues. This chain's CDR3 is CASSQDRDNQPQHF. In DNA form, the CDR3 reads TGTGCCAGCTCGCAGGACAGGGACAATCAGCCCCAGCATTTT. The full variable domain, with the rest looked up from reference TRBV18 and TRBJ1-5, is NAGVMQNPRHLVRRRGQEARLRCSPMKGHSHVYWYRQLPEEGLKFMVYLQKENIIDESGMPKERFSAEFPKEGPSILRIQQVVRGDSAAYFCASSQDRDNQPQHFGDGTRLSIL.

Notes on this clone: Other DNA sequences in the same sample also yield this CDR3. V is TRBV7-2 and J is TRBJ2-7; TRBD2 matches at 7 bases. The V gene's germline CDR1 is SGHTA and CDR2 FQGNSA. The CDR3 runs to 14 residues. Trimming at V came to 3 bases and at J to 0 bases, leaving 2 bases not matched to a gene. The CDR3 DNA is TGTGCCAGCAGCTTCGGCGGGAGCTCCTACGAGCAGTACTTC. Protein product: CASSFGGSSYEQYF.

The chain has TRBV27 and TRBJ2-3; 7 bases map to TRBD2. The V gene end was trimmed by 2 bases and the J gene end by 0 bases; junction bases not matched to a gene: 11. The CDR3 has 18 residues. The V gene's germline CDR1 is MNHEY and CDR2 SMNVEV (reference sequence). CDR3 nucleotides: TGTGCCAGCAGTTTACGGTCAGGGCTAGCGGCTAGCACAGATACGCAGTATTTT. It translates to CASSLRSGLAASTDTQYF.

This chain joins TRBV2 and TRBJ2-7, with 8 bases fitting TRBD2. The ends lost 11 bases at V and 1 base at J; junction bases unmatched: 4. Germline V CDR1 and CDR2: SNHLY, FYNNEI. This CDR3 is built from 12 residues. CDR3 protein: CAGREGSYEQYF. The CDR3 nucleotides read TGTGCCGGCCGGGAGGGATCCTACGAGCAGTACTTC.

The V and J genes are TRBV7-2 and TRBJ1-2; D is perhaps TRBD1 (5 bases). Trimming cost V 3 bases and J 5 bases, with 10 bases left between them. The CDR3 totals 13 residues. CDR1 and CDR2 from the germline V gene are SGHTA and FQGNSA. Here the CDR3 DNA reads TGTGCCAGCAGCTTCGATGGGGGGTATGGCTACACCTTC. Residues: CASSFDGGYGYTF. Filled out from reference TRBV7-2 and TRBJ1-2, the complete variable domain reads GAGVSQSPSNKVTEKGKDVELRCDPISGHTALYWYRQSLGQGLEFLIYFQGNSAPDKSGLPSDRFSAERTGGSVSTLTIQRTQQEDSAVYLCASSFDGGYGYTFGSGTRLTVV.

The genes are TRBV5-5 and TRBJ1-1; 9 positions match TRBD1. This CDR3 is built from 17 residues. With 4 bases clipped from V and 5 bases from J, the junction kept 15 bases outside the gene matches. Looked up from germline, CDR1 is SGHKS and CDR2 is YYEKEE (reference sequence). CDR3 residues: CASSGKPGQGVFTEAFF. The CDR3 DNA is TGTGCCAGCAGCGGGAAGCCGGGACAGGGCGTTTTTACTGAAGCTTTCTTT.

The V gene is TRBV29-1, the J gene TRBJ2-5, with 9 bases that match TRBD2. Trimming cost V 2 bases and J 5 bases; bases outside gene matches: 6. The CDR3 sequence is 14 residues long. From germline, CDR1 is SQVTM and CDR2 ANQGSEA. The CDR3 DNA sequence: TGCAGCGTTGAAATTAGCGGGAGTGCCGAGACCCAGTACTTC. Translation: CSVEISGSAETQYF.

This clone has a single count. The chain links TRBV27 to TRBJ2-7; 10 bases are a match to TRBD1. The CDR3 sequence is 15 residues long. J was trimmed by 0 bases and V by 6 bases; bases with no gene match: 5. Per the germline V gene, CDR1 is MNHEY and CDR2 is SMNVEV (reference sequence). CDR3 in DNA: TGTGCCAGCAGATACGACAGGGGGCCCTCCTACGAGCAGTACTTC. The encoded protein is CASRYDRGPSYEQYF.

The rearrangement uses TRBV25-1 and TRBJ2-5; TRBD2 matches 10 bases. The CDR3 is 17 amino acids. After removal of 0 bases from V and 1 base from J, the junction contained 5 bases not matched to a gene. Germline loops: CDR1 MGHDK, CDR2 SYGVNS. This chain's CDR3 is CASSEYGSGRFQETQYF. CDR3 in DNA: TGTGCCAGCAGTGAATACGGTAGCGGGAGGTTCCAAGAGACCCAGTACTTC.

The rearrangement joins TRBV6-5 to TRBJ2-7, with D perhaps matching TRBD2 (6 bases). CDR1 and CDR2 (germline): MNHEY, SVGAGI. This CDR3 comprises 12 residues. Trimming stripped 5 bases from V and 5 bases from J, with 10 bases between. The CDR3 sequence: CASSGGPHEQYF. CDR3 coding DNA: TGTGCCAGCAGTGGAGGGCCCCACGAGCAGTACTTC.

The chain employs TRBV11-2 and TRBJ2-1; possibly TRBD2 for D (5 bases). Per the germline V gene, CDR1 is SGHAT and CDR2 is FQNNGV. This CDR3 contains 15 residues. The V gene lost 3 bases and the J gene lost 6 bases, with 15 bases spanning the gap. The CDR3 DNA is TGTGCCAGCAGCTTCGAGCGGCGACGGGTCAATGAGCAGTTCTTC. This sequence encodes CASSFERRRVNEQFF.

Here the CDR3 DNA reads TGTGCCAGCAGCTTATTAAGTTGGGTTCCGAGCGGCGAGCAGTACTTC. Translation gives CASSLLSWVPSGEQYF. The V and J genes are TRBV7-3 and TRBJ2-7, with D perhaps matching TRBD2 (5 bases). V gave up 2 bases and J gave up 6 bases, with 20 bases separating them. This CDR3 has 16 amino acids. Germline CDR1 SGHTA, CDR2 FQGTGA.

The chain carries TRBV30 and TRBJ1-3; 9 nucleotides match TRBD1. The J segment lost 9 bases and the V segment lost 4 bases, leaving 7 bases of the junction unmatched. CDR1 is GTSNPN and CDR2 is SVGIG in the germline V gene (reference sequence). The length of the CDR3 is 13 residues. The CDR3 sequence: CAWIIQGAGTIYF. CDR3 nucleotides: TGTGCCTGGATCATACAGGGGGCCGGCACCATATATTTT.

This clone has just one count. The chain is built from TRBV28 and TRBJ1-2; no clear D gene. Germline CDR1 MDHEN, CDR2 SYDVKM. The CDR3 has 13 residues. Between the trimmed V and J ends, which lost 8 bases and 4 bases, there was a span of 14 bases. The CDR3 region has the DNA TGTGCCAGCGGACCCCAGAGGGTCTATGGCTACACCTTC. Its translation is CASGPQRVYGYTF.